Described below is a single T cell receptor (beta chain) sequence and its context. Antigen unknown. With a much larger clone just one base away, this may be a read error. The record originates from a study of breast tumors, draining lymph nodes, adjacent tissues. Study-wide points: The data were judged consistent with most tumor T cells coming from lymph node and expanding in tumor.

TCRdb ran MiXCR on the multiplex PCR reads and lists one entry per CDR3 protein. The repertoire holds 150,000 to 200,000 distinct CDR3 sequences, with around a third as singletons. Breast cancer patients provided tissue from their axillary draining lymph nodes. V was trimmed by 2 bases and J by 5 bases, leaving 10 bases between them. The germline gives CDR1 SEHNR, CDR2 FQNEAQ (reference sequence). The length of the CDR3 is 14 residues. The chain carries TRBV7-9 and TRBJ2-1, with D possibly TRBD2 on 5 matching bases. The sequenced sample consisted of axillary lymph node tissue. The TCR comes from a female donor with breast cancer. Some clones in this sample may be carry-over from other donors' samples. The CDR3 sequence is CASSLPLGDNEQFF. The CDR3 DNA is TGTGCCAGCAGCTTACCACTAGGAGACAATGAGCAGTTCTTC.